This T cell receptor (beta chain) was captured in a study of T-cell reconstitution after alpha-beta-depleted transplantation in children. Trimming removed 6 bases from V and 5 bases from J, with 13 bases in between. The CDR3 consists of 13 residues. Germline V gives CDR1 MDHEN, CDR2 SYDVKM. This clonotype has more than one count but fewer than ten. Researchers prepared the TCRbeta library using unique molecular identifiers, the study reports. TCRdb re-called the PCR reads through MiXCR, storing one row per CDR3 protein. The sample yields around 370,000 distinct CDR3 sequences, around 10% seen once. Sample: PBMCs from the stem cell graft donor, taken from the stem cell graft. This clonotype was sampled from a human donor who donated a stem cell graft to a child with acute lymphoblastic leukemia. This rearrangement joins TRBV28 to TRBJ2-5; a weak D match, TRBD1 (6 bases). This chain's CDR3 is CASSYRAGETQYF. CDR3 coding DNA: TGTGCCAGCAGCTACAGGGCTGGGGAGACCCAGTACTTC.